This T cell receptor beta chain was obtained from a study of blood T cell repertoires in COVID-19. The overall study: Acute and convalescent COVID-19 samples came from the United States, Italy and Spain. Sources were T cells, B-cell-depleted T cells, or PBMCs; the material itself was cDNA or gDNA.

Per the study methods: Reference gene primer amplification gave nucleated cell count estimates. Here immunoSEQ multiplex PCR was the method, and the copy in TCRdb shows in-frame clones only, minus some. The DNA gave D and trimming, while V, J and clone size come from that table. The sample comprises around 200,000 clones, approximately 79% of which are singletons, and approximately 13% rests with the top ten. The CDR3 has 13 residues. Germline lookup yields CDR1 LGHNA and CDR2 YNFKEQ. Trimming removed 8 bases at V and 2 bases at J, with 11 bases between. The chain employs TRBV4-2 and TRBJ2-3; tentatively, D is TRBD2 (7 bases). This TCR was recovered from a man aged 50 or older who had recovered from COVID-19. The sequenced sample consisted of peripheral blood. The CDR3 loop reads CASVGGDTDTQYF. CDR3 nucleotide sequence: TGTGCCAGCGTAGGGGGGGACACAGATACGCAGTATTTT.